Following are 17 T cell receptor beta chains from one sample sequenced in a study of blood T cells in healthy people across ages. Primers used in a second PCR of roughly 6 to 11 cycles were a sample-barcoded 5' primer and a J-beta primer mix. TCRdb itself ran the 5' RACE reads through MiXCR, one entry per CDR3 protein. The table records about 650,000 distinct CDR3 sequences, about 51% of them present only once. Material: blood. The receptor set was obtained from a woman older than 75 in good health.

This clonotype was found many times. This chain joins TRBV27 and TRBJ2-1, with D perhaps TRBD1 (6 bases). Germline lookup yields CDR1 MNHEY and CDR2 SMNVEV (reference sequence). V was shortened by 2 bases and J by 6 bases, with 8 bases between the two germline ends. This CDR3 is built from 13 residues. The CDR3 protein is CASSLTGSNEQFF. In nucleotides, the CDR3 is TGTGCCAGCAGTTTAACAGGGAGCAATGAGCAGTTCTTC.

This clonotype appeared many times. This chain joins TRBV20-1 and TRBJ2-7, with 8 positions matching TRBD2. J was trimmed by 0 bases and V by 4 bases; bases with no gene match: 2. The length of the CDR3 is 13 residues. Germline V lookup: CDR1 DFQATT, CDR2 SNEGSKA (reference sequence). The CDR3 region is CSAKRESSYEQYF. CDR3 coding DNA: TGCAGTGCTAAGCGGGAGAGCTCCTACGAGCAGTACTTC.

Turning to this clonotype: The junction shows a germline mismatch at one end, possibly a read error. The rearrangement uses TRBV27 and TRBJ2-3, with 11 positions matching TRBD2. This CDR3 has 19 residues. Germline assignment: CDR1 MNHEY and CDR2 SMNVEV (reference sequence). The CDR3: CASSVTGLAAGGGTDAQYF. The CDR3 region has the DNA TGTGCCAGCAGTGTAACGGGACTAGCGGCGGGGGGTGGCACAGATGCGCAGTATTTT.

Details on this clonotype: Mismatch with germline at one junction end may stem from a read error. The CDR3 bases are TGTGCCAGCAGCGCCCGGGGCACCACAACCTATGAGCAGTACTTC. It encodes CASSARGTTTYEQYF. The chain is built from TRBV9 and TRBJ2-7; possibly TRBD1 or TRBD2 for D (5 bases each). The CDR3 has 15 residues. The germline gives CDR1 SGDLS, CDR2 YYNGEE.

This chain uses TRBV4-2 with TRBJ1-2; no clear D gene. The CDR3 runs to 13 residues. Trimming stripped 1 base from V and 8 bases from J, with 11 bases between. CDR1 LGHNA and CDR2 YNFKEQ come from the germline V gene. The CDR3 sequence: CASSQGGQPGYTF. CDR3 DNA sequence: TGTGCCAGCAGCCAAGGTGGTCAGCCAGGCTACACCTTC.

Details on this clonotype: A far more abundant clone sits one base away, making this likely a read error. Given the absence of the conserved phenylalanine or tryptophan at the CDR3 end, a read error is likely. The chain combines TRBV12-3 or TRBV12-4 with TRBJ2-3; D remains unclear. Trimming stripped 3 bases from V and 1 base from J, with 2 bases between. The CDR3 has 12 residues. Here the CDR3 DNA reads TGTGCCAGCAGTTTTCGCACAGATACGCAGTATTCT. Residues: CASSFRTDTQYS.

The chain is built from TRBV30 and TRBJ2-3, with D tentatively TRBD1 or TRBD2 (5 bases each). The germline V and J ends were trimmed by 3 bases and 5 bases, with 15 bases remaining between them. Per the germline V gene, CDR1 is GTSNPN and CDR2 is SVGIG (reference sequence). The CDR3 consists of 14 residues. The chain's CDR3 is CAWRGPGNLDTQYF. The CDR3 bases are TGTGCCTGGAGGGGACCAGGGAATTTAGATACGCAGTATTTT.

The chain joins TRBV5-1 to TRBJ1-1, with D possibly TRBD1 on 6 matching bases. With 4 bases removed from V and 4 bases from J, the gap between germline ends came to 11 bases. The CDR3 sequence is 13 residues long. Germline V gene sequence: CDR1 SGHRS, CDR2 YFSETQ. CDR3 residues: CASSADRLTEAFF. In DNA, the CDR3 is TGCGCCAGCAGCGCGGACAGACTCACTGAAGCTTTCTTT.

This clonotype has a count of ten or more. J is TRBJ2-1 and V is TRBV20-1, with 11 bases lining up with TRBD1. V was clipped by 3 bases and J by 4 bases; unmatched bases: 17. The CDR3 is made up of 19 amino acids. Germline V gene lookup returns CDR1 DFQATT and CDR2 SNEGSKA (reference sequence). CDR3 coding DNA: TGCAGTGCTAGGGGCCCCCGGACAGGGGGCCGATCATCTTACAATGAGCAGTTCTTC. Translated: CSARGPRTGGRSSYNEQFF.

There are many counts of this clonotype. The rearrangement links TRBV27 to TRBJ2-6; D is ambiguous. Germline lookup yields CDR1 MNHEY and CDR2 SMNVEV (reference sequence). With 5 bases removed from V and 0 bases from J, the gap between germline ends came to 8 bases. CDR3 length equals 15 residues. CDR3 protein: CASSKPGSGANVLTF. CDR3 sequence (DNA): TGTGCCAGCAGTAAACCCGGCTCTGGGGCCAACGTCCTGACTTTC.

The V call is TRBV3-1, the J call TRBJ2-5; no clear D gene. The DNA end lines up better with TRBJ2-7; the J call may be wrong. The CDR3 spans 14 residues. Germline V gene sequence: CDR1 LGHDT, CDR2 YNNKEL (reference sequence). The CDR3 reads CASTQWGSVYEQYF. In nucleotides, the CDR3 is TGTGCCAGCACTCAGTGGGGTTCAGTCTACGAGCAGTACTTC.

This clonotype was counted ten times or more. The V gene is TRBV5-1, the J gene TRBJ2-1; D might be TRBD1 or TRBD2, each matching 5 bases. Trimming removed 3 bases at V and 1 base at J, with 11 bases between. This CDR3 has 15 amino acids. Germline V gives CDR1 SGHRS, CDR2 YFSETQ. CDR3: CASSSPGRSYNEQFF. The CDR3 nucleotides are TGCGCCAGCAGCTCGCCGGGACGATCCTACAATGAGCAGTTCTTC.

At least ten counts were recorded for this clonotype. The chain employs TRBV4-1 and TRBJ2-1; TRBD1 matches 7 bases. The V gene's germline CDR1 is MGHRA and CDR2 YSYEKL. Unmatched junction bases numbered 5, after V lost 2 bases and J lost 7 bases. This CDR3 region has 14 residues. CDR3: CASSQLSGGNEQFF. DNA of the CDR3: TGCGCCAGCAGCCAACTTTCAGGGGGAAATGAGCAGTTCTTC.

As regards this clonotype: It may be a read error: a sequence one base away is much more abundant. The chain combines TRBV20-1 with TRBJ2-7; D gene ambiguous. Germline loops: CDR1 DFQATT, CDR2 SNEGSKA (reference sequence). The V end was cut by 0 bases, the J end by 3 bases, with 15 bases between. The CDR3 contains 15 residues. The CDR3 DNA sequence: TGCAGTGCTAGAGATCAACAAACCTATAGCTACGAGCAGTACTTC. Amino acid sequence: CSARDQQTYSYEQYF.

The CDR3 spells CSAKRGAGEQYF. In DNA form, the CDR3 reads TGCAGTGCCAAAAGGGGGGCCGGGGAGCAGTACTTC. V gene TRBV20-1 combines with J gene TRBJ2-7; D possibly matches TRBD1 or TRBD2 (6 bases each). Germline loops: CDR1 DFQATT, CDR2 SNEGSKA (reference sequence). This CDR3 spans 12 amino acids. Between the trimmed V and J ends, which lost 6 bases and 7 bases, there was a span of 16 bases.

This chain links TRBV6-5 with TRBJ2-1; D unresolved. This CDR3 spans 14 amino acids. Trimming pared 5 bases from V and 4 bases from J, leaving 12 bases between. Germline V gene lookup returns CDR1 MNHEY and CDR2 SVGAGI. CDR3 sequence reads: CASSLRTKYNEQFF. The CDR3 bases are TGTGCCAGCAGTCTCAGGACCAAATACAATGAGCAGTTCTTC.

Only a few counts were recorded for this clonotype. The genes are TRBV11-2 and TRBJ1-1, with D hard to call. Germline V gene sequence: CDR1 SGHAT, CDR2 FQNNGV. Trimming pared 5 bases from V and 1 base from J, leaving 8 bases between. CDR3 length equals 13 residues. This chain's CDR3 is CASSVWTNTEAFF. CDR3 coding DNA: TGTGCCAGCAGCGTATGGACGAACACTGAAGCTTTCTTT. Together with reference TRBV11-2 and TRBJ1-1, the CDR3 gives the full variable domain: EAGVAQSPRYKIIEKRQSVAFWCNPISGHATLYWYQQILGQGPKLLIQFQNNGVVDDSQLPKDRFSAERLKGVDSTLKIQPAKLEDSAVYLCASSVWTNTEAFFGQGTRLTVV.